The entry below describes one TCR beta chain. The data originate from a study of blood T cells in healthy people across ages. The authors ran a second PCR of 7 to 11 cycles using a sample-barcoded 5' primer and a J-beta primer mix. TCRdb re-derived calls from the 5' RACE reads in MiXCR, one entry per CDR3 protein. The sample holds fewer than 700,000 distinct CDR3 sequences, roughly 43% seen once. Sequencing was performed on blood. This clonotype was obtained from a man older than 75 in good health.

This CDR3 is CASSHRTGTYTDTQYF. The CDR3 nucleotides read TGCGCCAGCAGCCACCGGACAGGAACCTACACAGATACGCAGTATTTT. The chain is built from TRBV5-1 and TRBJ2-3, with 7 bases lining up with TRBD1. CDR1 and CDR2 (germline): SGHRS, YFSETQ. The V segment lost 4 bases and the J segment 2 bases; nucleotides outside the gene matches: 10. The length of the CDR3 is 16 residues.